This record covers a single T cell receptor (beta chain). With a J-beta primer mix and a sample-barcoded 5' primer, a second PCR ran about 6 to 11 cycles. A template-switch adaptor that had 12 random nucleotides put a tag on each cDNA molecule. MiXCR was run by TCRdb on the 5' RACE reads, yielding one entry per CDR3 protein. The sample lists about 1,400,000 distinct CDR3 sequences; 42% were seen once. This entry belongs to a study of blood T cells in healthy people across ages. About the study: Through template switching, about one barcoded beta molecule was captured per two T cells, as measured in model experiments.

Trimming at V came to 3 bases and at J to 6 bases, leaving 5 bases not matched to a gene. The germline gives CDR1 LNHNV, CDR2 YYDKDF (reference sequence). The CDR3 has 15 residues. This sequence originates from a young woman in good health. Sequenced material: blood. V is TRBV15 and J is TRBJ2-4; 10 bases match TRBD1. For the CDR3, the DNA is TGTGCCACCAGCAGTGAGGACAGGGGGAGAAACATTCAGTACTTC. It specifies CATSSEDRGRNIQYF.